Each of the 25 T cell receptor beta chains below was sequenced from the same sample in a study of CD8+ T cells in alopecia areata. Extracted from the samples, RNA was reverse transcribed into cDNA to serve as the sequencing template. Data came from immunoSEQ multiplex PCR; TCRdb stores just in-frame clones and leaves some out. Of fewer than 250,000 clones listed, over 55% are singletons. As for treatment: oral pan-JAK inhibitor, 5-10 mg twice daily. Sequencing was performed on CD4+ T cells sorted from blood, taken at week 24, from a patient treated with tofacitinib. The receptor source for this set is a human donor with alopecia areata.

The CDR3 sequence is CASSVAGFRDEQYF. CDR3 coding DNA: TGTGCCAGCAGCGTTGCAGGGTTTCGCGACGAGCAGTACTTC. V usage is TRBV9 and J usage is TRBJ2-7; TRBD1 is a possible D gene (5 bases). This CDR3 has 14 residues. Germline values: CDR1 SGDLS, CDR2 YYNGEE. The V end was cut by 2 bases, the J end by 5 bases, with 14 bases between.

This chain connects TRBV30 to TRBJ1-2, with D possibly TRBD1 on 5 matching bases. Trimming left V 2 bases short and J 3 bases short, with 10 bases between. Per the germline V gene, CDR1 is GTSNPN and CDR2 is SVGIG (reference sequence). There are 13 residues in the CDR3. The CDR3 region is CAWSQGLDYGYTF. For the CDR3, the DNA is TGTGCCTGGAGTCAGGGTCTCGACTATGGCTACACCTTC.

This sequence joins TRBV4-3 and TRBJ1-2; D is ambiguous. Germline V gives CDR1 LGHNA, CDR2 YSLEER. The germline V and J ends were trimmed by 4 bases and 4 bases, with 10 bases remaining between them. The CDR3 is 13 amino acids. The CDR3 sequence: CASSRGSAYGYTF. Here the CDR3 DNA reads TGCGCCAGCAGCCGAGGATCGGCCTATGGCTACACCTTC.

The genes are TRBV21-1 and TRBJ1-5. TRBV21-1 is classified as a pseudogene. The CDR3 has 13 amino acids. This CDR3 reads CASSMYSNQPQHF. The DNA of the CDR3 is TGTGCCAGCAGCATGTATAGCAATCAGCCCCAGCATTTT.

V usage is TRBV29-1 and J usage is TRBJ2-1, with D perhaps matching TRBD2 (6 bases). The germline gives CDR1 SQVTM, CDR2 ANQGSEA. The V gene lost 4 bases and the J gene lost 0 bases, with 10 bases spanning the gap. The CDR3 is 14 amino acids. DNA for the CDR3: TGCAGCGTTGGCGGGATAAGCTCCTACAATGAGCAGTTCTTC. As protein: CSVGGISSYNEQFF.

The rearrangement uses TRBV5-1 and TRBJ2-7, with D perhaps matching TRBD1 (6 bases). The CDR3 loop spans 14 amino acids. Trimming took off 4 bases at V and 1 base at J, with 12 bases between the two ends. The germline V gene encodes CDR1 SGHRS and CDR2 YFSETQ. CDR3 nucleotides: TGCGCCAGCAGCACGGACAGTTTGTCCTACGAGCAGTACTTC. It is translated as CASSTDSLSYEQYF.

This chain joins TRBV4-3 and TRBJ2-1; no reliable D call. The CDR3 sequence is 14 residues long. Per the germline V gene, CDR1 is LGHNA and CDR2 is YSLEER. Trimming took 3 bases from V and 4 from J, leaving 10 bases between them. The CDR3 loop reads CASSHGHKYNEQFF. The DNA of the CDR3 is TGCGCCAGCAGCCACGGCCACAAATACAATGAGCAGTTCTTC.

CDR3: CSAKMEDTQYF. CDR3 DNA: TGCAGCGCAAAAATGGAAGATACGCAGTATTTT. The chain has TRBV29-1 and TRBJ2-3; D call uncertain. Germline CDR1 reads SQVTM; CDR2 reads ANQGSEA. Trimming removed 7 bases from V and 5 bases from J, with 10 bases in between. The CDR3 loop spans 11 amino acids.

The rearrangement links TRBV5-1 to TRBJ2-7; D unresolved. The CDR3 covers 16 residues. Germline CDR1 and CDR2: SGHRS and YFSETQ. Trimming removed 4 bases at V and 3 bases at J, with 20 bases between. The CDR3 DNA reads as TGCGCCAGCAGCGCCGGCGGTTCAGGCCCGGACTACGAGCAGTACTTC. It codes for CASSAGGSGPDYEQYF.

The chain links TRBV28 to TRBJ2-7; D perhaps matches TRBD1 (6 bases). The CDR3 has 13 amino acids. Germline CDR1 reads MDHEN; CDR2 reads SYDVKM. Trimming stripped 5 bases from V and 4 bases from J, with 12 bases between. DNA for the CDR3: TGTGCCAGCAGTCGAGGACAGCAATACGAGCAGTACTTC. This encodes CASSRGQQYEQYF.

This clone was counted once. This chain joins TRBV30 and TRBJ1-4, with D maybe TRBD1 (6 bases). The CDR3 has 13 residues. The germline V and J ends were trimmed by 1 base and 4 bases, with 7 bases remaining between them. Per germline, CDR1 GTSNPN and CDR2 SVGIG (reference sequence). The CDR3 spells CAWSAGDNEKLFF. The CDR3 DNA sequence: TGTGCCTGGAGTGCAGGGGATAATGAAAAACTGTTTTTT.

This clone was seen more than once but under ten times. This chain connects TRBV19 to TRBJ1-1; TRBD1 aligns across 7 bases. The V and J ends lost 6 bases and 2 bases, in that order; junction bases with no gene match: 12. Per the germline V gene, CDR1 is LNHDA and CDR2 is SQIVND (reference sequence). CDR3 length: 16 amino acids. This CDR3 reads CASRRTGQRGNTEAFF. Here the CDR3 DNA reads TGTGCCAGTAGACGGACAGGCCAAAGGGGTAACACTGAAGCTTTCTTT.

The rearrangement joins TRBV10-1 to TRBJ2-2; the D gene could be TRBD1 or TRBD2 (5 bases each). The germline CDR1 and CDR2 sequences are WNHNN and SYGVQD (reference sequence). The V end lost 8 bases, the J end lost 7 bases, and 17 bases lay between the germline ends. The CDR3 has 14 amino acids. CDR3: CASQGPPLGGELFF. The CDR3 nucleotides are TGCGCCAGCCAGGGACCCCCCCTCGGCGGGGAGCTGTTTTTT.

The rearrangement links TRBV25-1 to TRBJ2-5; D uncertain. Trimming removed 7 bases from V and 1 base from J, with 10 bases in between. The CDR3 totals 13 residues. Germline V gene lookup returns CDR1 MGHDK and CDR2 SYGVNS. CDR3 loop: CASIHAFQETQYF. In DNA, the CDR3 is TGTGCCAGCATTCACGCATTCCAAGAGACCCAGTACTTC.

This clone occurred a few times. The chain combines TRBV7-2 with TRBJ2-1; D unclear. The CDR3 extends over 14 amino acids. V lost 3 bases, J lost 9 bases, and 15 bases lay in between. Germline CDR1 is SGHTA and CDR2 is FQGNSA. The CDR3 region has the DNA TGTGCCAGCAGCTTTCGAGACCCCACCGGTGAGCAGTTCTTC. Protein sequence: CASSFRDPTGEQFF. Looking up the rest from reference TRBV7-2 and TRBJ2-1 gives the full variable domain: GAGVSQSPSNKVTEKGKDVELRCDPISGHTALYWYRQSLGQGLEFLIYFQGNSAPDKSGLPSDRFSAERTGGSVSTLTIQRTQQEDSAVYLCASSFRDPTGEQFFGPGTRLTVL.

The chain uses TRBV7-2 and TRBJ1-5; D remains unclear. There are 15 residues in the CDR3. Germline V gene lookup returns CDR1 SGHTA and CDR2 FQGNSA. V lost 1 base and J lost 4, with 11 bases in between. The CDR3 is CASSLEDAVNQPQHF. CDR3 DNA sequence: TGTGCCAGCAGCTTAGAGGACGCCGTGAATCAGCCCCAGCATTTT.

The V and J genes are TRBV14 and TRBJ2-7, with 8 bases lining up with TRBD2. The length of the CDR3 is 16 residues. V trimming: 1 base; J trimming: 0 bases; junction bases outside the gene matches: 5. Germline CDR1 SGHDN, CDR2 FVKESK. For the CDR3, the DNA is TGTGCCAGCAGCCAAGGGCGGGGGGTGAGCTCCTACGAGCAGTACTTC. This sequence encodes CASSQGRGVSSYEQYF.

J is TRBJ1-2 and V is TRBV30; no clear D. CDR3 length equals 12 residues. Trimming pared 1 base from V and 8 bases from J, leaving 11 bases between. Germline V gene data show CDR1 as GTSNPN and CDR2 as SVGIG (reference sequence). The CDR3 DNA reads as TGTGCCTGGAGTGACAGCTCGGAAGGCTACACCTTC. As protein: CAWSDSSEGYTF.

In this sample, this clone turned up once. The gene calls are TRBV7-2 and TRBJ2-7; unclear D gene. V lost 1 base and J 9 bases, leaving 13 bases between the germline ends. The germline V gene has CDR1 SGHTA and CDR2 FQGNSA. The CDR3 is made up of 13 amino acids. CDR3 protein: CASSLGATRRQYF. Written as DNA, the CDR3 is TGTGCCAGCAGCTTAGGGGCCACCCGTCGGCAGTACTTC.

This chain joins TRBV4-3 and TRBJ2-3, with D uncertain. This CDR3 contains 14 residues. Trimming left V 1 base short and J 4 bases short, with 9 bases between. Germline loops: CDR1 LGHNA, CDR2 YSLEER. The CDR3 coding sequence is TGCGCCAGCAGCCAAGTACTTGCCCCAGATACGCAGTATTTT. Translated: CASSQVLAPDTQYF.

A single count supports this clone. This chain uses TRBV29-1 with TRBJ1-1, with unresolved D. Per the germline V gene, CDR1 is SQVTM and CDR2 is ANQGSEA. The CDR3 consists of 14 residues. The CDR3 here is CSWKGTLVNTEAFF. Written as DNA, the CDR3 is TGCAGTTGGAAGGGAACACTCGTGAACACTGAAGCTTTCTTT.

This clone has just a few counts. CDR3 DNA: TGCGCCAGCAGCCTGGGACAGGCGGAGGAAAAACTGTTTTTT. It translates to CASSLGQAEEKLFF. The chain has TRBV5-1 and TRBJ1-4; 8 bases line up with TRBD1. The length of the CDR3 is 14 residues. The germline CDR1 and CDR2 sequences are SGHRS and YFSETQ. Losses at the gene ends were 4 bases for V and 8 bases for J; bases not matched to a gene: 7. The full variable domain, rest sourced from reference TRBV5-1 and TRBJ1-4, is KAGVTQTPRYLIKTRGQQVTLSCSPISGHRSVSWYQQTPGQGLQFLFEYFSETQRNKGNFPGRFSGRQFSNSRSEMNVSTLELGDSALYLCASSLGQAEEKLFFGSGTQLSVL.

This chain connects TRBV4-3 to TRBJ1-1; 7 bases are shared with TRBD1. The ends lost 3 bases at V and 5 bases at J; junction bases unmatched: 12. Germline V lookup: CDR1 LGHNA, CDR2 YSLEER. The CDR3 is 16 amino acids. The chain's CDR3 is CASSHRTGATGTEAFF. CDR3 DNA: TGCGCCAGCAGCCACCGCACAGGGGCGACGGGAACTGAAGCTTTCTTT.

The chain uses TRBV30 and TRBJ1-2; D might be TRBD1 (5 bases). Germline-derived CDR1 and CDR2 are GTSNPN and SVGIG (reference sequence). Trimming pared 1 base from V and 8 bases from J, leaving 14 bases between. The CDR3 spans 13 residues. The DNA for the CDR3 is TGTGCCTGGAGTGGACAGACTGGCAGGGGCTACACCTTC. Its protein is CAWSGQTGRGYTF. Based on the CDR3 plus reference TRBV30 and TRBJ1-2, the full variable domain is SQTIHQWPATLVQPVGSPLSLECTVEGTSNPNLYWYRQAAGRGLQLLFYSVGIGQISSEVPQNLSASRPQDRQFILSSKKLLLSDSGFYLCAWSGQTGRGYTFGSGTRLTVV.

The table lists this clone with many counts. The rearrangement joins TRBV5-6 to TRBJ2-5; tentatively, D is TRBD2 (8 bases). The CDR3 runs 17 residues. V lost 1 base to trimming and J lost 5 bases, with 21 bases between them. CDR1 SGHDT and CDR2 YYEEEE come from the germline V gene. CDR3 coding DNA: TGTGCCAGCAGCTTGTTAGGCGGACTAGCAGGGGGGGAGACCCAGTACTTC. Its protein is CASSLLGGLAGGETQYF.